This paragraph covers one T cell receptor (beta chain) sequence. This CDR3 region has 15 residues. Trimming removed 7 bases at V and 0 bases at J, with 14 bases between. The V gene's germline CDR1 is MNHEY and CDR2 SMNVEV (reference sequence). Under the authors' procedure: Amplification with reference gene primers provided the estimates of nucleated cell counts. Here immunoSEQ multiplex PCR was the method, and the copy in TCRdb shows in-frame clones only, minus some. The D gene and trimming were derived from the DNA, and the V and J assignments and clone size from that table. The data show about 74,000 clones, around nine tenths seen once. The record originates from a study of blood T cell repertoires in COVID-19. The overall study: PBMCs, B-cell-depleted T cells, or T cells provided the cDNA or gDNA that made up the material.

Sequenced sample: peripheral blood. This TCR was sampled from a human donor in a cohort sampled during active COVID-19. V is TRBV27 and J is TRBJ2-3; unclear D gene. CDR3 DNA: TGTGCCAGCACCAGACACGCTGATAGCACAGATACGCAGTATTTT. Translating gives CASTRHADSTDTQYF.